Listed below are T cell receptor beta chains from one sample, sequenced in a study of Ad26.COV2.S vaccination and SARS-CoV-2 variants. The assay was immunoSEQ multiplex PCR, and TCRdb's table has in-frame clones only and misses some. The repertoire includes about 680,000 clones, more than 70% of them detected once, and over 1.3% sits in the top ten. This sample comprised peripheral blood, obtained in a trial of Ad26.COV2.S vaccine versus placebo. The receptors shown here come from a person between 18 and 60 years old who received the Ad26.COV2.S COVID-19 vaccine or a placebo. Both conserved end residues are part of each CDR3. D genes are given only for firm matches. Part of the rows lack a size; the others show once, few, many or a class for expanded clones.

.,TRBV14,TRBJ2-1,.,TGTGCCAGCAGCCAAGAGTGGAGGGGTGCGCAGTTCTTC,CASSQEWRGAQFF
.,TRBV3-1/TRBV3-2,TRBJ1-3,.,TGTGCCAGCAGCCAAGGCGGTTTCTCTGGAAACACCATATATTTT,CASSQGGFSGNTIYF
.,TRBV7-8,TRBJ1-1,TRBD1,TGTGCCAGCAGCCTCGGACAGGGAAGGATGAACACTGAAGCTTTCTTT,CASSLGQGRMNTEAFF
.,TRBV6-1,TRBJ2-3,.,TGTGCCAGCAGTGAGACAGCTGCGCAGTATTTT,CASSETAAQYF
.,TRBV15,TRBJ1-2,TRBD1,TGTGCCACCAGCAGGGGGGGACAGGGGAAGCTTGGCTACACCTTC,CATSRGGQGKLGYTF
.,TRBV30,TRBJ2-3,.,TGTGCCTGGAGTGCCCTAGCGACTAGCACAGATACGCAGTATTTT,CAWSALATSTDTQYF
.,TRBV30,TRBJ1-2,TRBD1,TGTGCCTGGACTTCAGGGGGGCCCCACTATGGCTACACCTTC,CAWTSGGPHYGYTF
.,TRBV6-5,TRBJ2-3,.,TGTGCCAGCAGGATAAGCACAGATACGCAGTATTTT,CASRISTDTQYF
.,TRBV19,TRBJ1-1,.,TGTGCCAGTAGTATTGGTCCAGGGATCACTGAAGCTTTCTTT,CASSIGPGITEAFF
.,TRBV18,TRBJ2-3,.,TGTGCCAGCTCACCGAGGAACGGAGTTCTCACAGATACGCAGTATTTT,CASSPRNGVLTDTQYF
.,TRBV30,TRBJ2-1,TRBD2,TGTGCCTGGAAAGGCGGGGGTCACCCCCAGCAGTTCTTC,CAWKGGGHPQQFF
.,TRBV7-8,TRBJ2-5,.,TGTGCCAGCAGCCGCCCCCGAGGGGGGACCCAGTACTTC,CASSRPRGGTQYF
.,TRBV24-1,TRBJ2-1,.,TGTGCCACCAGTGATTATCGCGATGAGCAGTTCTTC,CATSDYRDEQFF
.,TRBV18,TRBJ1-1,TRBD1,TGTGCCAGCTCATCGACAGGGATGAACACTGAAGCTTTCTTT,CASSSTGMNTEAFF
.,TRBV18,TRBJ2-2,.,TGTGCCAGCTCACCCGGGACAAACACCGGGGAGCTGTTTTTT,CASSPGTNTGELFF
.,TRBV19,TRBJ1-1,.,TGTGCCAGTAGTTACATAAACACTGAAGCTTTCTTT,CASSYINTEAFF
.,TRBV6-5,TRBJ1-3,.,TGTGCCAGCGCTCCCGGACGCTTCTCTGGAAACACCATATATTTT,CASAPGRFSGNTIYF
.,TRBV7-3,TRBJ2-5,TRBD2,TGTGCCAGCAGCCCAGCGGGGGCAAGGGAGACCCAGTACTTC,CASSPAGARETQYF
.,TRBV4-1,TRBJ1-2,.,TGCGCCAGCAGCCAAAGCCCGGTCCCAGGAGCCTATGGCTACACCTTC,CASSQSPVPGAYGYTF
.,TRBV18,TRBJ1-4,.,TGTGCCAGCTCACCACAAAGGGGTGGCGATGAAAAACTGTTTTTT,CASSPQRGGDEKLFF
.,TRBV5-1,TRBJ1-2,.,TGCGCCAGCAGCGAAAGATCCGGGCCAGCCTATGGCTACACCTTC,CASSERSGPAYGYTF
.,TRBV2,TRBJ1-5,TRBD1,TGTGCCAGCAGGGGGGACAGTTGGAACAATCAGCCCCAGCATTTT,CASRGDSWNNQPQHF
.,TRBV30,TRBJ2-5,.,TGTGCCTGGAGTTCGGGGGGCGAAGAGACCCAGTACTTC,CAWSSGGEETQYF
.,TRBV6-1,TRBJ2-1,TRBD2,TGTGCCAGCAGTGAAAGAGGGAGGGATGAGCAGTTCTTC,CASSERGRDEQFF
.,TRBV28,TRBJ2-7,TRBD1,TGTGCCAGCAGGCCGACAGGGGCTTTCTACGAGCAGTACTTC,CASRPTGAFYEQYF
once,TRBV5-1,TRBJ2-1,TRBD2,TGCGCCAGCAGCTTGACTAGCGGGAGTGACAATGAGCAGTTCTTC,CASSLTSGSDNEQFF
.,TRBV5-6,TRBJ1-6,.,TGTGCCAGCAGCTTAGACAGGTATAATTCACCCCTCCACTTT,CASSLDRYNSPLHF
many,TRBV2,TRBJ2-5,.,TGTGCCAGCAGTTTGGGGGAGACCCAGTACTTC,CASSLGETQYF
.,TRBV30,TRBJ2-7,TRBD2,TGTGCCTGGAGTATTAGCGGGAGTACCTACGAGCAGTACTTC,CAWSISGSTYEQYF
.,TRBV19,TRBJ1-1,.,TGTGCCAGTAGTATTTTTGGGGAGAACACTGAAGCTTTCTTT,CASSIFGENTEAFF
.,TRBV19,TRBJ1-1,TRBD1,TGTGCCAGTAAAGGGACAGGGGGGAACACTGAAGCTTTCTTT,CASKGTGGNTEAFF
.,TRBV29-1,TRBJ1-2,.,TGCAGCGTTGAGGGTGAGGACCGGCCTTTGGGCTACACCTTC,CSVEGEDRPLGYTF
.,TRBV7-2,TRBJ2-2,TRBD2,TGTGCCAGCAGCTTTCCTAGCGGCACCGGGGAGCTGTTTTTT,CASSFPSGTGELFF
once,TRBV7-8,TRBJ2-7,.,TGTGCCAGCAGCTTAGAGGGGGGACGAGGACAGTACTTC,CASSLEGGRGQYF
.,TRBV10-3,TRBJ1-2,.,TGTGCCATCAGTGGTGCCAGTTTCTATGGCTACACCTTC,CAISGASFYGYTF
.,TRBV5-1,TRBJ1-5,.,TGCGCCAGCAGTGCCCGGGGGCTTAGCAATCAGCCCCAGCATTTT,CASSARGLSNQPQHF
.,TRBV5-4,TRBJ2-4,.,TGTGCCAGCAGCCGGCAGAACCAGGGTAACATTCAGTACTTC,CASSRQNQGNIQYF
.,TRBV3-1/TRBV3-2,TRBJ1-6,.,TGTGCCAGCAGCCCCCGGGCAGGGGATTCACCCCTCCACTTT,CASSPRAGDSPLHF
many,TRBV27,TRBJ2-7,.,TGTGCCAGCAGTTTGAAACCGGGGGTCTACGAGCAGTACTTC,CASSLKPGVYEQYF
.,TRBV6-5,TRBJ2-7,.,TGTGCCAGCAGTTTGTTGGGGTCCTACGAGCAGTACTTC,CASSLLGSYEQYF